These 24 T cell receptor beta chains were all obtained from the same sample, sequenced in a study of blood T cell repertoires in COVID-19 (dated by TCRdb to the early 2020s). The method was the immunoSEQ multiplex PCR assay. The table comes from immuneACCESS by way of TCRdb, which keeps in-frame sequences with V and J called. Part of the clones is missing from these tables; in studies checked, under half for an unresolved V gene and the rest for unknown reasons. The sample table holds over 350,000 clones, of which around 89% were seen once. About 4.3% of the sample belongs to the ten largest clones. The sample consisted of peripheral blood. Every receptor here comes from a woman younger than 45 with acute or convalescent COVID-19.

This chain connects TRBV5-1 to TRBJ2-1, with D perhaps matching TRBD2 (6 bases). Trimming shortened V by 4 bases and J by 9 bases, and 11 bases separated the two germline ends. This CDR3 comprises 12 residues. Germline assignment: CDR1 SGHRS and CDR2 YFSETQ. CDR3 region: CASSPGVAEQFF. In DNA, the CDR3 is TGCGCCAGCAGCCCGGGGGTCGCTGAGCAGTTCTTC.

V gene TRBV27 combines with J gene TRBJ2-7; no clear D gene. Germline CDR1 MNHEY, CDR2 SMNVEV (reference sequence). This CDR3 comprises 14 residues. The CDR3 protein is CASSAHGGPYEQYF. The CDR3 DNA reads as TGTGCGAGCTCGGCCCATGGCGGCCCCTACGAGCAGTACTTC.

CDR3 sequence: CASSQRGIQETQYF. CDR3 bases: TGCGCCAGCAGCCAACGCGGGATCCAAGAGACCCAGTACTTC. This chain links TRBV5-1 with TRBJ2-5; tentative D call: TRBD2 (6 bases). Trimming took 4 bases from V and 1 from J, leaving 11 bases between them. Germline loops: CDR1 SGHRS, CDR2 YFSETQ. The CDR3 runs to 14 residues.

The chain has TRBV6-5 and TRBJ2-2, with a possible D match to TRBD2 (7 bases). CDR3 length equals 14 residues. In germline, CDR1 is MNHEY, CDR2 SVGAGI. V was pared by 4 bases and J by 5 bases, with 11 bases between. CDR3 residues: CASSWGGVTGELFF. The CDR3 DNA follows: TGTGCCAGCAGTTGGGGGGGCGTTACCGGGGAGCTGTTTTTT.

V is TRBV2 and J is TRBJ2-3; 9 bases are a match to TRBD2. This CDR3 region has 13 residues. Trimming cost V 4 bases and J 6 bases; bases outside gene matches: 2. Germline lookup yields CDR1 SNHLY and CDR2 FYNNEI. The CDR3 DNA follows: TGTGCCAGCAGTGTTCTAGCGGGGGATACGCAGTATTTT. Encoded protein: CASSVLAGDTQYF.

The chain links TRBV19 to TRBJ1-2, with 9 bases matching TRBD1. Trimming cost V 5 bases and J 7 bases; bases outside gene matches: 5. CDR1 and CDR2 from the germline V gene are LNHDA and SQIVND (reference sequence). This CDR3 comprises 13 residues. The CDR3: CASSARTGAGYTF. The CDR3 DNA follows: TGTGCCAGTAGTGCACGGACAGGGGCTGGCTACACCTTC. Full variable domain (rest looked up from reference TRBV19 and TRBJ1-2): DGGITQSPKYLFRKEGQNVTLSCEQNLNHDAMYWYRQDPGQGLRLIYYSQIVNDFQKGDIAEGYSVSREKKESFPLTVTSAQKNPTAFYLCASSARTGAGYTFGSGTRLTVV.

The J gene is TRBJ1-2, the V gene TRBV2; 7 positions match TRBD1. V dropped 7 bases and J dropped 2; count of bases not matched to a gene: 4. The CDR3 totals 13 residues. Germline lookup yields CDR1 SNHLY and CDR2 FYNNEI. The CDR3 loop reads CASKYRGNYGYTF. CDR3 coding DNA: TGTGCCAGCAAATACAGGGGAAACTATGGCTACACCTTC.

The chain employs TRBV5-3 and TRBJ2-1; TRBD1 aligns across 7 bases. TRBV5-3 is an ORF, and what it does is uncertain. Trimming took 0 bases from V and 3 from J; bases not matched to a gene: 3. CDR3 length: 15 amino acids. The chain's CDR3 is CARSLGDRFYNEQFF. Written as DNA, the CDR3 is TGTGCCAGAAGCTTGGGGGACAGATTCTACAATGAGCAGTTCTTC.

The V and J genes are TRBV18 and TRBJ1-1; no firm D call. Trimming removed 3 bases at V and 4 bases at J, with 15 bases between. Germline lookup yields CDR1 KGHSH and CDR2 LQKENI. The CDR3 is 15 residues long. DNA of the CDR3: TGTGCCAGCTCACCTGAAGGAGGGTCAGTCACTGAAGCTTTCTTT. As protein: CASSPEGGSVTEAFF.

The CDR3 sequence is CASSTGINEKLFF. DNA of the CDR3: TGTGCCAGCTCTACCGGGATTAATGAAAAACTGTTTTTT. The V gene is TRBV6-5, the J gene TRBJ1-4; D gene unclear. The CDR3 sequence is 13 residues long. With 8 bases removed from V and 4 bases from J, the gap between germline ends came to 11 bases. Germline V lookup: CDR1 MNHEY, CDR2 SVGAGI.

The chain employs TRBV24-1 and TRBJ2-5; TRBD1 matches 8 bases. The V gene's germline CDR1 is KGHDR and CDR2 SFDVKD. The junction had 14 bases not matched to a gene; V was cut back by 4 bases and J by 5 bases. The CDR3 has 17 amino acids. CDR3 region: CATSDRTGSSLRETQYF. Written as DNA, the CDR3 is TGTGCCACCAGTGACCGGACAGGGAGCTCCCTTAGGGAGACCCAGTACTTC.

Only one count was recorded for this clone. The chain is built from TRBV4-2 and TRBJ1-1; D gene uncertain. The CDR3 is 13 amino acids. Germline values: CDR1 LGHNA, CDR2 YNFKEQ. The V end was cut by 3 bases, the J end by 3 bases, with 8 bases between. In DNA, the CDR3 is TGTGCCAGCAGCCAGACATCGTACACTGAAGCTTTCTTT. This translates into CASSQTSYTEAFF.

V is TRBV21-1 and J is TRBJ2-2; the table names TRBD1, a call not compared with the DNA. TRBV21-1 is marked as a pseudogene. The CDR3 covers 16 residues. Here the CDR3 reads CASSSTGGQNTGELFF. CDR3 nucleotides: TGTGCCAGCAGCTCCACAGGGGGCCAAAACACCGGGGAGCTGTTTTTT.

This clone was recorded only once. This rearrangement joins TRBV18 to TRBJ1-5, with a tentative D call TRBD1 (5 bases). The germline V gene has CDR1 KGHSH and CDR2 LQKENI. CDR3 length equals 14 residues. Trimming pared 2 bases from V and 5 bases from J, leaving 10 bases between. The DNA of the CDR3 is TGTGCCAGCTCACCAGAGCCCAGGGATCAGCCCCAGCATTTT. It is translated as CASSPEPRDQPQHF.

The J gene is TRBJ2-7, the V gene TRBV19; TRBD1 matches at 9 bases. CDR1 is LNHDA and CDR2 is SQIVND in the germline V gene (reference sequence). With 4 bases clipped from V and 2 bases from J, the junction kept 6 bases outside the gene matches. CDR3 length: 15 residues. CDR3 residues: CASSRLGQGAYEQYF. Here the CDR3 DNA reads TGTGCCAGTAGTAGGCTGGGACAGGGAGCCTACGAGCAGTACTTC.

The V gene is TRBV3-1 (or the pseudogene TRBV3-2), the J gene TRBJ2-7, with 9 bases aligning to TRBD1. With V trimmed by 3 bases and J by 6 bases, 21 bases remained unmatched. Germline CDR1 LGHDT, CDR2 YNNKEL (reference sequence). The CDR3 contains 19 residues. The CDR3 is CASSQGLARPGQGRGEQYF. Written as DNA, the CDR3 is TGTGCCAGCAGCCAGGGCCTAGCGAGACCGGGACAGGGACGGGGCGAGCAGTACTTC.

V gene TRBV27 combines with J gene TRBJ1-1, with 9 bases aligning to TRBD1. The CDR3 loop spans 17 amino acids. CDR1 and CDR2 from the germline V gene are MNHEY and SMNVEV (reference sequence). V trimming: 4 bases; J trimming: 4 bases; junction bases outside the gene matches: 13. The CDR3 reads CASSWDRVSGVATEAFF. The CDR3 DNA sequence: TGTGCCAGCAGTTGGGACAGGGTCTCTGGCGTTGCCACTGAAGCTTTCTTT.

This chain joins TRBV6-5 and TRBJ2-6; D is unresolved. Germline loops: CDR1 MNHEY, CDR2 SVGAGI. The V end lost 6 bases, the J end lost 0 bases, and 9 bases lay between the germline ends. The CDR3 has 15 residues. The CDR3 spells CASRQASSGANVLTF. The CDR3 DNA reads TGTGCCAGCAGGCAAGCGTCCTCTGGGGCCAACGTCCTGACTTTC.

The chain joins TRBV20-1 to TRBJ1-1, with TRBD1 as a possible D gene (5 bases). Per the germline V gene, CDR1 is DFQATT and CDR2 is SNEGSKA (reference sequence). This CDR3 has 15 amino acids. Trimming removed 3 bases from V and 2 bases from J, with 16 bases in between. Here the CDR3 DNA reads TGCAGTGCTAGTATAGCTGCAGGGACTAACACTGAAGCTTTCTTT. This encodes CSASIAAGTNTEAFF.

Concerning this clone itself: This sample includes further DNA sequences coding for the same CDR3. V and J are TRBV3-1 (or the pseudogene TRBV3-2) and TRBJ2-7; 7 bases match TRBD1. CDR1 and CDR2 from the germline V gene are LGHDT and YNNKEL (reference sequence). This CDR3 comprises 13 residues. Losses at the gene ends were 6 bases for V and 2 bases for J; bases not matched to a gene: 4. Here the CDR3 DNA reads TGTGCCAGCAGTCGACAGGGTACCTACGAGCAGTACTTC. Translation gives CASSRQGTYEQYF.

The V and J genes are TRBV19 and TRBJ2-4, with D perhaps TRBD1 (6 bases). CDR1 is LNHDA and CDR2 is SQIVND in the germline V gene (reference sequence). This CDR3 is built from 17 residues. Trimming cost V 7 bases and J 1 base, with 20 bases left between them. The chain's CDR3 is CASKMGATSPAKNIQYF. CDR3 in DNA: TGTGCCAGTAAAATGGGGGCCACCTCTCCGGCCAAAAACATTCAGTACTTC.

The CDR3 here is CASSFSGQGKETQYF. DNA of the CDR3: TGTGCCAGCAGCTTTTCTGGACAGGGAAAAGAGACCCAGTACTTC. The genes are TRBV7-6 and TRBJ2-5; 8 nucleotides align to TRBD1. The CDR3 extends over 15 amino acids. Germline V gene sequence: CDR1 SGHVS, CDR2 FNYEAQ. The trim removed 3 bases at V and 3 bases at J, leaving 6 bases unmatched.

CDR3 DNA sequence: TGTGCCAGCAGCCCCTCCGGGAAGAGCGGGGGGACCACCGGGGAGCTGTTTTTT. Encoded protein: CASSPSGKSGGTTGELFF. The V call is TRBV4-2, the J call TRBJ2-2; the match to TRBD2 covers 9 bases. CDR3 length: 18 amino acids. CDR1 is LGHNA, CDR2 YNFKEQ, per germline. V was pared by 4 bases and J by 4 bases, with 13 bases of the junction left unmatched.

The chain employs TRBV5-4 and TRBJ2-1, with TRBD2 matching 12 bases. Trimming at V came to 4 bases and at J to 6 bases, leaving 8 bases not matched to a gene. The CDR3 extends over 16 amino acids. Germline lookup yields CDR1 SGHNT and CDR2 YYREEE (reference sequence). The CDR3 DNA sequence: TGTGCCAGCAGCGACCCTAGCGGGGGGGCATTCAATGAGCAGTTCTTC. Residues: CASSDPSGGAFNEQFF.